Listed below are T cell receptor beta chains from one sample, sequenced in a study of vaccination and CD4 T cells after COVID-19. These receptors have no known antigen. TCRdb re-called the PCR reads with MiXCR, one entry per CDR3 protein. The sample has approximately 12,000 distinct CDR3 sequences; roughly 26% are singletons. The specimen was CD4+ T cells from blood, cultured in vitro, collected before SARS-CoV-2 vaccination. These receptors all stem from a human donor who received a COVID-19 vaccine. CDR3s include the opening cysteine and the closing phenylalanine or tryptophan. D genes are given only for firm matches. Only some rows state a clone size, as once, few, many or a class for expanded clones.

TGTGCCAGCAGCTTCCAGACGTCCCCAAGGAACACTGAAGCTCTCTTT | CASSFQTSPRNTEALF | NA | TRBJ1-1 | NA | TRBV7-2 | 16
TGTGCCAGCAGTTTCGGACAGGGTAGGTTTTACGAGCAGTACTTC | CASSFGQGRFYEQYF | TRBD1 | TRBJ2-7 | NA | TRBV12-3/TRBV12-4 | 15
TGTGCCTGGAGCCCCCTCAGGGTTCAGAGCTACACCTTC | CAWSPLRVQSYTF | NA | TRBJ1-2 | few | TRBV30 | 13
TGCAGTGCGATCGGACAGGGGTTTCAGCCCCAGCATTTT | CSAIGQGFQPQHF | TRBD1 | TRBJ1-5 | NA | TRBV20-1 | 13
TGCGCCAGCAGAGAATACAATGAGCAGTTCTTC | CASREYNEQFF | NA | TRBJ2-1 | NA | TRBV5-1 | 11
TGTGCCACCGAATCCGGGACTAGCGAGGTAGATACGCAGTATTTT | CATESGTSEVDTQYF | TRBD2 | TRBJ2-3 | NA | TRBV24-1 | 15
TGTGCCAGCATCCCGGGACAGGGGTTAACTGGAAACACCATATATTTT | CASIPGQGLTGNTIYF | TRBD1 | TRBJ1-3 | few | TRBV6-1 | 16
TGTGCCAGCAGTGTCAAACTAGCGGGGGCCCGAATTTCAGACAATGAGCAGTTCTTC | CASSVKLAGARISDNEQFF | TRBD2 | TRBJ2-1 | NA | TRBV6-1 | 19
TGTGCCAGCAGTCCCTCCTCCCCTGGACAGGGTGAGGATGGCTACACCTTC | CASSPSSPGQGEDGYTF | TRBD1 | TRBJ1-2 | NA | TRBV12-3/TRBV12-4 | 17
TGTGCCAGCAGTGAACGTGACCGGATCTATGGCTACACCTTC | CASSERDRIYGYTF | NA | TRBJ1-2 | medium-sized | TRBV6-1 | 14
TGTGCCAGCAGTTCAAGAGGGGGCAGGGCTGAGAACACTGAAGCTTTCTTT | CASSSRGGRAENTEAFF | TRBD1 | TRBJ1-1 | NA | TRBV12-3/TRBV12-4 | 17
TGTGCCAGCAGCTCGCAAGTGGGTCGGCACACTGAAGCTTTCTTT | CASSSQVGRHTEAFF | NA | TRBJ1-1 | NA | TRBV5-4 | 15
TGTGCTAGTGGTCTGGGGGGGAGGGCTTTCTTT | CASGLGGRAFF | NA | TRBJ1-1 | NA | TRBV12-5 | 11
TGTGCCAGCAGCTTGGAAGGGACGGGGAATTCACCCCTCCACTTT | CASSLEGTGNSPLHF | NA | TRBJ1-6 | few | TRBV7-2 | 15
TGTGCCAGCAGTCGACTACAACTTCACTATAATTCACCCCTCCACTTT | CASSRLQLHYNSPLHF | NA | TRBJ1-6 | NA | TRBV27 | 16
TGTGCCACCAGTGATTCGACAGGGGATCCCTACGAGCAGTACTTC | CATSDSTGDPYEQYF | TRBD1 | TRBJ2-7 | few | TRBV24-1 | 15